This T cell receptor (beta chain) is from a study of cytomegalovirus exposure and HLA in healthy donors. The PCR made use of 60 Vbeta and 13 Jbeta primers. Here immunoSEQ multiplex PCR was the method, and the copy in TCRdb shows in-frame clones only, minus some. The sample consists of around 150,000 clones, 50% to 75% of them appearing once. Findings and caveats of the study: A link between a missense DCLRE1C variant and TCR beta V- and J-gene trimming emerged from a later analysis.

CDR3 length: 13 amino acids. The germline V and J ends were trimmed by 3 bases and 6 bases, with 11 bases remaining between them. Germline values: CDR1 MDHEN, CDR2 SYDVKM. In its sample, this clone was seen a few times. What it recognizes is unknown. The sample consisted of PBMCs. The genes are TRBV28 and TRBJ1-2, with D perhaps matching TRBD1 (6 bases). This receptor was obtained from a woman aged 60-75 years in good health and CMV-seropositive. The CDR3 DNA sequence: TGTGCCAGCAGTTTTGGGGGCGCCGATGGCTACACCTTC. It encodes CASSFGGADGYTF.